The rows below give T cell receptor beta chains drawn from one sample of a study of T cell responses to AZD1222 COVID-19 vaccine. Data came from immunoSEQ multiplex PCR; TCRdb stores just in-frame clones and leaves some out. The sample has approximately 150,000 clones, over 80% seen once; the top ten hold 4.3%. Sample: peripheral blood, taken 28 days after the second dose of the MenACWY control vaccine. These receptors all stem from an adult who received the MenACWY meningococcal vaccine as a control. The CDR3 runs from the conserved cysteine through the conserved F or W. Fields, in order: D gene, V gene, clone size, J gene, CDR3 protein, CDR3 DNA. The D gene is left open where the match is weak. The listing skips clone size in some rows; elsewhere it reads once, few, many or a size class.

d_call: NA; v_call: TRBV21-1; clone_size: NA; j_call: TRBJ1-1; cdr3_aa: CASSAPSGQMNTEAFF; cdr3_nt: TGTGCCAGCAGCGCTCCCTCGGGACAAATGAACACTGAAGCTTTCTTT
d_call: NA; v_call: TRBV4-3; clone_size: NA; j_call: TRBJ1-6; cdr3_aa: CASSQTLGSVRTSPLHF; cdr3_nt: TGCGCCAGCAGCCAAACCTTAGGGAGCGTAAGAACGTCACCCCTCCACTTT
d_call: TRBD2; v_call: TRBV28; clone_size: NA; j_call: TRBJ2-7; cdr3_aa: CATRGGLTDSYEQYF; cdr3_nt: TGTGCCACCCGGGGGGGGCTAACGGACTCCTACGAGCAGTACTTC
d_call: NA; v_call: TRBV7-9; clone_size: once; j_call: TRBJ2-1; cdr3_aa: CASSLGRGFNNEQFF; cdr3_nt: TGTGCCAGCAGCTTAGGCAGGGGTTTCAACAATGAGCAGTTCTTC
d_call: NA; v_call: TRBV2; clone_size: few; j_call: TRBJ1-5; cdr3_aa: CASSETRYNQPQHF; cdr3_nt: TGTGCCAGCAGTGAGACTCGTTACAATCAGCCCCAGCATTTT
d_call: NA; v_call: TRBV5-1; clone_size: NA; j_call: TRBJ2-5; cdr3_aa: CASSLPLLGGAFQETQYF; cdr3_nt: TGCGCCAGCAGCTTGCCCCTCTTGGGGGGCGCCTTCCAAGAGACCCAGTACTTC
d_call: TRBD2; v_call: TRBV11-2; clone_size: NA; j_call: TRBJ2-7; cdr3_aa: CASSDGLAGAYEQYF; cdr3_nt: TGTGCCAGCAGCGATGGACTAGCGGGAGCCTACGAGCAGTACTTC
d_call: NA; v_call: TRBV2; clone_size: NA; j_call: TRBJ2-3; cdr3_aa: CASAAGGAADTQYF; cdr3_nt: TGTGCCAGCGCCGCCGGCGGTGCGGCAGATACGCAGTATTTT
d_call: NA; v_call: TRBV7-9; clone_size: NA; j_call: TRBJ2-7; cdr3_aa: CASSPLGYSAYEQYF; cdr3_nt: TGTGCCAGCAGCCCCCTGGGCTATTCGGCATACGAGCAGTACTTC
d_call: TRBD2; v_call: TRBV7-3; clone_size: NA; j_call: TRBJ2-5; cdr3_aa: CASSTSGTSGRETQYF; cdr3_nt: TGTGCCAGCAGCACCTCCGGGACTAGCGGGAGGGAGACCCAGTACTTC
d_call: TRBD2; v_call: TRBV28; clone_size: NA; j_call: TRBJ2-5; cdr3_aa: CASSYRLAATQETQYF; cdr3_nt: TGTGCCAGCAGTTACCGACTAGCGGCGACCCAAGAGACCCAGTACTTC
d_call: NA; v_call: TRBV28; clone_size: NA; j_call: TRBJ2-7; cdr3_aa: CASSLFSVLGEQYF; cdr3_nt: TGTGCCAGCAGTTTATTTTCGGTGTTGGGGGAGCAGTACTTC
d_call: NA; v_call: TRBV6-5; clone_size: NA; j_call: TRBJ2-5; cdr3_aa: CASSYSGWETQYF; cdr3_nt: TGTGCCAGCAGTTACTCGGGCTGGGAGACCCAGTACTTC
d_call: NA; v_call: TRBV14; clone_size: NA; j_call: TRBJ2-1; cdr3_aa: CASSQGGRPQFF; cdr3_nt: TGTGCCAGCAGCCAAGGGGGAAGGCCGCAGTTCTTC
d_call: TRBD1; v_call: TRBV4-3; clone_size: few; j_call: TRBJ2-7; cdr3_aa: CASSQGTGQGVYEQYF; cdr3_nt: TGCGCCAGCAGCCAAGGAACCGGACAGGGGGTTTACGAGCAGTACTTC
d_call: NA; v_call: TRBV25-1; clone_size: NA; j_call: TRBJ2-5; cdr3_aa: CASSDRTGRETQYF; cdr3_nt: TGTGCCAGCAGTGACCGGACCGGACGGGAGACCCAGTACTTC
d_call: TRBD1; v_call: TRBV19; clone_size: NA; j_call: TRBJ2-7; cdr3_aa: CASSGQGVAYEQYF; cdr3_nt: TGTGCCAGTAGTGGACAGGGAGTCGCCTACGAGCAGTACTTC
d_call: TRBD1; v_call: TRBV3-1/TRBV3-2; clone_size: NA; j_call: TRBJ1-5; cdr3_aa: CASTRGDSYQPQHF; cdr3_nt: TGTGCCAGCACCCGGGGGGACAGTTATCAGCCCCAGCATTTT
d_call: NA; v_call: TRBV7-8; clone_size: NA; j_call: TRBJ2-7; cdr3_aa: CASSHGRGSYEQYF; cdr3_nt: TGTGCCAGCAGCCACGGACGGGGATCCTACGAGCAGTACTTC
d_call: NA; v_call: TRBV15; clone_size: NA; j_call: TRBJ2-3; cdr3_aa: CATSRDSREWADTQYF; cdr3_nt: TGTGCCACCAGCAGAGATTCGAGGGAGTGGGCAGATACGCAGTATTTT
d_call: TRBD2; v_call: TRBV10-3; clone_size: NA; j_call: TRBJ2-2; cdr3_aa: CAISDPRGAGELFF; cdr3_nt: TGTGCCATCAGTGACCCCCGGGGGGCCGGGGAGCTGTTTTTT
d_call: NA; v_call: TRBV10-3; clone_size: NA; j_call: TRBJ2-3; cdr3_aa: CAISEPGESADTQYF; cdr3_nt: TGTGCCATCAGTGAACCGGGGGAAAGTGCAGATACGCAGTATTTT
d_call: TRBD1; v_call: TRBV16; clone_size: NA; j_call: TRBJ2-7; cdr3_aa: CASSQSISWDRGYEQYF; cdr3_nt: TGTGCCAGCAGCCAATCGATCTCTTGGGACAGGGGCTACGAGCAGTACTTC
d_call: TRBD2; v_call: TRBV4-2; clone_size: once; j_call: TRBJ2-7; cdr3_aa: CASSLKIAGGSLGSYEQYF; cdr3_nt: TGTGCCAGCAGCCTAAAAATAGCGGGAGGGTCTCTCGGCTCCTACGAGCAGTACTTC
d_call: TRBD1; v_call: TRBV5-6; clone_size: NA; j_call: TRBJ1-3; cdr3_aa: CASSLQGANTIYF; cdr3_nt: TGTGCCAGCAGCTTGCAGGGGGCAAACACCATATATTTT
d_call: TRBD2; v_call: TRBV7-2; clone_size: NA; j_call: TRBJ2-2; cdr3_aa: CASSLTSAANTGELFF; cdr3_nt: TGTGCCAGCAGCTTGACTAGCGCGGCCAACACCGGGGAGCTGTTTTTT
d_call: NA; v_call: TRBV6-2/TRBV6-3; clone_size: NA; j_call: TRBJ1-6; cdr3_aa: CASSLQRIGSPLHF; cdr3_nt: TGTGCCAGCAGCCTCCAGAGAATTGGCTCACCCCTCCACTTT
d_call: NA; v_call: TRBV15; clone_size: NA; j_call: TRBJ2-7; cdr3_aa: CATSRGGLAAYEQYF; cdr3_nt: TGTGCCACCAGCAGAGGGGGGCTAGCGGCCTACGAGCAGTACTTC
d_call: NA; v_call: TRBV27; clone_size: NA; j_call: TRBJ2-5; cdr3_aa: CASSVRSGHEKETQYF; cdr3_nt: TGTGCCAGCAGTGTAAGAAGCGGTCATGAAAAGGAGACCCAGTACTTC
d_call: TRBD1; v_call: TRBV11-3; clone_size: NA; j_call: TRBJ2-7; cdr3_aa: CASSQDREHSYEQYF; cdr3_nt: TGTGCCAGCAGTCAAGACAGGGAACACTCCTACGAGCAGTACTTC
d_call: NA; v_call: TRBV10-1; clone_size: few; j_call: TRBJ1-5; cdr3_aa: CATTYLRDEQPQHF; cdr3_nt: TGCGCCACGACTTACCTTCGGGATGAACAGCCCCAGCATTTT
d_call: NA; v_call: TRBV7-9; clone_size: NA; j_call: TRBJ1-4; cdr3_aa: CASSLATLGSTNEKLFF; cdr3_nt: TGTGCCAGCAGCTTAGCTACCCTGGGTTCAACTAATGAAAAACTGTTTTTT
d_call: NA; v_call: TRBV27; clone_size: NA; j_call: TRBJ2-1; cdr3_aa: CASSSGLSSYNEQFF; cdr3_nt: TGTGCCAGCAGTTCGGGACTCTCCTCCTACAATGAGCAGTTCTTC
d_call: NA; v_call: TRBV6-5; clone_size: NA; j_call: TRBJ1-2; cdr3_aa: CASSSPGQRGGYTF; cdr3_nt: TGTGCCAGCAGTTCCCCGGGTCAGAGAGGAGGCTACACCTTC
d_call: TRBD1; v_call: TRBV7-3; clone_size: NA; j_call: TRBJ1-2; cdr3_aa: CASSETGGYGYTF; cdr3_nt: TGTGCCAGCAGCGAGACAGGGGGATATGGCTACACCTTC
d_call: NA; v_call: TRBV30; clone_size: NA; j_call: TRBJ1-6; cdr3_aa: CAWSVLRTTLHF; cdr3_nt: TGTGCCTGGAGTGTACTCCGAACTACCCTCCACTTT
d_call: NA; v_call: TRBV6-4; clone_size: few; j_call: TRBJ2-2; cdr3_aa: CASSERDGGELFF; cdr3_nt: TGTGCCAGCAGTGAACGGGACGGCGGGGAGCTGTTTTTT
d_call: NA; v_call: TRBV18; clone_size: NA; j_call: TRBJ2-7; cdr3_aa: CASSPSAEEQYF; cdr3_nt: TGTGCCAGCTCACCAAGCGCAGAGGAGCAGTACTTC
d_call: NA; v_call: TRBV4-3; clone_size: NA; j_call: TRBJ2-3; cdr3_aa: CASSQVGADTQYF; cdr3_nt: TGCGCCAGCAGCCAAGTTGGGGCAGATACGCAGTATTTT
d_call: TRBD2; v_call: TRBV15; clone_size: NA; j_call: TRBJ2-7; cdr3_aa: CATSRDLGLAGRGDEQYF; cdr3_nt: TGTGCCACCAGCAGAGATTTAGGACTAGCGGGAAGGGGGGACGAGCAGTACTTC
d_call: TRBD1; v_call: TRBV5-4; clone_size: NA; j_call: TRBJ2-7; cdr3_aa: CASSEKTGGWKQYF; cdr3_nt: TGTGCCAGCAGCGAAAAGACAGGGGGCTGGAAGCAGTACTTC
d_call: TRBD1; v_call: TRBV6-5; clone_size: NA; j_call: TRBJ1-2; cdr3_aa: CASSYSDRDYGYTF; cdr3_nt: TGTGCCAGCAGTTACAGCGACAGGGACTATGGCTACACCTTC
d_call: NA; v_call: TRBV7-2; clone_size: NA; j_call: TRBJ2-7; cdr3_aa: CASSPELNSEQYF; cdr3_nt: TGTGCCAGCAGCCCCGAGTTGAACAGCGAGCAGTACTTC
d_call: NA; v_call: TRBV21-1; clone_size: NA; j_call: TRBJ1-2; cdr3_aa: CASSKPMDRGPRGYTF; cdr3_nt: TGTGCCAGCAGCAAACCTATGGACAGGGGGCCGCGGGGCTACACCTTC
d_call: NA; v_call: TRBV18; clone_size: NA; j_call: TRBJ1-5; cdr3_aa: CASSPTTRSDQPQHF; cdr3_nt: TGTGCCAGCTCCCCCACTACACGGTCCGATCAGCCCCAGCATTTT
d_call: TRBD2; v_call: TRBV18; clone_size: NA; j_call: TRBJ2-3; cdr3_aa: CASSPSGLETQYF; cdr3_nt: TGTGCCAGCTCACCTTCCGGACTAGAAACGCAGTATTTT
d_call: NA; v_call: TRBV6-2/TRBV6-3; clone_size: few; j_call: TRBJ1-2; cdr3_aa: CASSYWTAGYGYTF; cdr3_nt: TGTGCCAGCAGTTACTGGACAGCAGGCTATGGCTACACCTTC
d_call: NA; v_call: TRBV10-3; clone_size: NA; j_call: TRBJ1-5; cdr3_aa: CAISDSARQPQHF; cdr3_nt: TGTGCCATCAGCGACAGTGCCCGGCAGCCCCAGCATTTT
d_call: TRBD2; v_call: TRBV4-1; clone_size: NA; j_call: TRBJ2-2; cdr3_aa: CASSRGLAGGVGTGELFF; cdr3_nt: TGCGCCAGCAGCCGGGGACTAGCGGGAGGGGTTGGCACCGGGGAGCTGTTTTTT
d_call: NA; v_call: TRBV19; clone_size: NA; j_call: TRBJ2-1; cdr3_aa: CASSSGEGEQFF; cdr3_nt: TGTGCCAGTAGTTCGGGTGAGGGGGAGCAGTTCTTC
d_call: NA; v_call: TRBV6-6; clone_size: NA; j_call: TRBJ1-2; cdr3_aa: CASSYPAGGVNYGYTF; cdr3_nt: TGTGCCAGCAGTTACCCGGCCGGGGGAGTTAACTATGGCTACACCTTC
d_call: NA; v_call: TRBV10-3; clone_size: NA; j_call: TRBJ2-2; cdr3_aa: CAISGGSFLSGGELFF; cdr3_nt: TGTGCCATCAGTGGTGGTAGCTTCCTCTCTGGCGGGGAGCTGTTTTTT
d_call: NA; v_call: TRBV9; clone_size: NA; j_call: TRBJ2-5; cdr3_aa: CASSVGGWETQYF; cdr3_nt: TGTGCCAGCAGCGTAGGGGGGTGGGAGACCCAGTACTTC